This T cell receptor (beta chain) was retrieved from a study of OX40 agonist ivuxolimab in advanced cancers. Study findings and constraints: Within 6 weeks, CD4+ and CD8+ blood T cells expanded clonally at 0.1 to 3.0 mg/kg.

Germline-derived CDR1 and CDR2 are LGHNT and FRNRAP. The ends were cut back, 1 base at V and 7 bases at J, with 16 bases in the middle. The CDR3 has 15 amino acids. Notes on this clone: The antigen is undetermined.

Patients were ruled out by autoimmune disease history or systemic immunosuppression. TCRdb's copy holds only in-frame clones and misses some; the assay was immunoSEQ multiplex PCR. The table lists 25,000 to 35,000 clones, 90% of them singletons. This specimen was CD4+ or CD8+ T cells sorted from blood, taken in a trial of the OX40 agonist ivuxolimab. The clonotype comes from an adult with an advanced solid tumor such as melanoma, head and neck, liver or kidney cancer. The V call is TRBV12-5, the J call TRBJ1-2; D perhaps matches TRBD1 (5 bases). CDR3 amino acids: CASGLAQPPRGGYTF. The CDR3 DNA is TGTGCTAGTGGTTTGGCCCAGCCTCCTAGGGGTGGCTACACCTTC.